Listed below are T cell receptor beta chains from one sample, sequenced in a study of blood T cell repertoires in COVID-19. The assay was immunoSEQ multiplex PCR, and TCRdb's table has in-frame clones only and misses some. The profile shows some 250,000 clones, around four fifths of them singletons. Sequenced material: peripheral blood. These receptors all come from a man in his fifties or sixties with acute or convalescent COVID-19. CDR3s include the opening cysteine and the closing phenylalanine or tryptophan. D genes are given only for firm matches. Size values are once, few and many counts, or a class for expanded clones, and some rows have none.

TRBV7-9	TRBJ2-5	.	.	CASSLWGDQETQYF	TGTGCCAGCAGCTTGTGGGGAGATCAAGAGACCCAGTACTTC
TRBV5-6	TRBJ1-5	.	.	CASSWGGLGNQPQHF	TGTGCCAGCAGCTGGGGGGGGCTGGGCAATCAGCCCCAGCATTTT
TRBV14	TRBJ2-7	.	.	CASSQDPYDSSSYEQYF	TGTGCCAGCAGCCAAGATCCGTACGACAGCAGCTCCTACGAGCAGTACTTC
TRBV12-3/TRBV12-4	TRBJ1-2	.	.	CASSLGGGYGYTF	TGTGCCAGCAGTTTAGGAGGGGGCTATGGCTACACCTTC
TRBV11-1	TRBJ2-2	TRBD1	few	CASSLRGGASGELFF	TGTGCCAGCAGCTTAAGAGGGGGCGCATCCGGGGAGCTGTTTTTT
TRBV9	TRBJ2-3	TRBD2	.	CASSVTSGRALDTQYF	TGTGCCAGCAGCGTCACTAGCGGGAGGGCCTTAGATACGCAGTATTTT
TRBV4-1	TRBJ2-1	TRBD2	.	CASSQAIGRRASYNEQFF	TGCGCCAGCAGCCAGGCTATCGGGAGGAGAGCCTCCTACAATGAGCAGTTCTTC
TRBV19	TRBJ2-7	.	.	CAVGPGLSSYEQYF	TGTGCCGTAGGTCCGGGACTTAGCTCCTACGAGCAGTACTTC
TRBV19	TRBJ1-5	TRBD1	.	CASSSQGPYSNQPQHF	TGTGCCAGTAGTTCACAGGGGCCGTATAGCAATCAGCCCCAGCATTTT
TRBV11-3	TRBJ2-7	TRBD1	.	CASSPTSDRGAYEQYF	TGTGCCAGCAGCCCGACATCGGACAGGGGAGCCTACGAGCAGTACTTC
TRBV19	TRBJ1-2	.	.	CASSIRVQGYTF	TGTGCCAGTAGTATTCGGGTACAAGGCTACACCTTC
TRBV12-3/TRBV12-4	TRBJ2-7	TRBD1	.	CASSDRGTYEQYF	TGTGCCAGCAGCGACAGGGGAACCTACGAGCAGTACTTC
TRBV28	TRBJ1-2	.	.	CASSFVFRSGWYGYTF	TGTGCCAGCAGTTTCGTATTCAGATCGGGGTGGTATGGCTACACCTTC
TRBV6-6	TRBJ2-3	.	.	CASSPKRGSTDTQYF	TGTGCCAGCAGTCCCAAAAGAGGGAGCACAGATACGCAGTATTTT
TRBV3-1/TRBV3-2	TRBJ1-4	TRBD1	.	CASSQAPGQGAEKLFF	TGTGCCAGCAGCCAAGCGCCGGGACAGGGTGCTGAAAAACTGTTTTTT
TRBV7-8	TRBJ1-3	.	.	CASSSRLDSRRNTIYF	TGTGCCAGCAGCTCAAGATTAGACAGCAGAAGAAACACCATATATTTT
TRBV6-4	TRBJ2-3	.	.	CASKPTGSDTDTQYF	TGTGCCAGCAAGCCAACAGGGTCCGACACAGATACGCAGTATTTT
TRBV3-1/TRBV3-2	TRBJ1-3	TRBD1	.	CASSQRTGPTDTIYF	TGTGCCAGCAGCCAAAGGACAGGGCCTACGGACACCATATATTTT
TRBV7-8	TRBJ2-3	.	.	CASSPGTDTQYF	TGTGCCAGCAGCCCGGGCACAGATACGCAGTATTTT
TRBV6-5	TRBJ2-7	TRBD2	.	CASSYSRGGEQYF	TGTGCCAGCAGTTACTCGCGGGGGGGTGAGCAGTACTTC
TRBV7-9	TRBJ2-7	TRBD2	few	CASSLRGGRAEYEQYF	TGTGCCAGCAGCTTGAGGGGCGGGAGGGCCGAGTACGAGCAGTACTTC
TRBV5-1	TRBJ2-4	TRBD2	.	CASSYSGTSGGPGYF	TGCGCCAGCAGCTACTCCGGGACTAGCGGGGGGCCAGGGTACTTC
TRBV7-2	TRBJ2-7	TRBD2	.	CASSSPGLLSYEQYF	TGTGCCAGCAGCTCTCCGGGACTACTATCCTACGAGCAGTACTTC
TRBV7-9	TRBJ2-7	TRBD2	.	CASSSNSGRNYEQYF	TGTGCCAGCAGCTCTAATAGCGGGAGAAACTACGAGCAGTACTTC
TRBV7-2	TRBJ2-1	.	.	CASSLDTSHEQFF	TGTGCCAGCAGCTTAGATACTAGTCATGAGCAGTTCTTC
TRBV2	TRBJ1-5	.	.	CASRSLDQPQHF	TGTGCCAGCAGGTCCCTCGATCAGCCCCAGCATTTT
TRBV5-1	TRBJ2-5	TRBD1	.	CASSYGGQGARETQYF	TGCGCCAGCAGCTATGGGGGACAGGGGGCGCGGGAGACCCAGTACTTC
TRBV4-3	TRBJ2-5	.	.	CASSQDLQAGRQETQYF	TGCGCCAGCAGCCAAGATCTACAGGCAGGACGACAAGAGACCCAGTACTTC
TRBV27	TRBJ2-7	TRBD2	.	CASSFSPTSGRKEQYF	TGTGCCAGCAGTTTTTCACCGACTAGCGGGAGAAAGGAGCAGTACTTC
TRBV6-5	TRBJ1-3	.	.	CASSYSQRVDTIYF	TGTGCCAGCAGTTACTCTCAGCGAGTAGACACCATATATTTT
TRBV5-1	TRBJ2-7	.	.	CASSLAGQRWYEQYF	TGCGCCAGCAGCTTGGCGGGTCAGCGTTGGTACGAGCAGTACTTC
TRBV5-6	TRBJ1-4	.	.	CASSLSNRIGEKLFF	TGTGCCAGCAGCTTAAGCAACAGGATAGGGGAAAAACTGTTTTTT
TRBV7-3	TRBJ1-2	TRBD1	.	CASSLDGQGADGYTF	TGTGCCAGCAGCTTAGACGGACAGGGGGCAGATGGCTACACCTTC
TRBV6-2/TRBV6-3	TRBJ2-7	TRBD1	.	CASSYSGTGGNEQYF	TGTGCCAGCAGTTACTCCGGGACAGGGGGCAACGAGCAGTACTTC
TRBV12-1	TRBJ2-1	.	once	CASSLRDSSSYNEQFF	TGTGCCAGCAGCTTGAGGGACTCCAGCTCCTACAATGAGCAGTTCTTC
TRBV12-5	TRBJ1-5	TRBD1	.	CASGLGGTSNQPQHF	TGTGCTAGTGGTTTAGGGGGCACCAGCAATCAGCCCCAGCATTTT
TRBV24-1	TRBJ2-7	TRBD1	.	CATSETGTGTLYF	TGTGCCACCAGTGAGACCGGGACAGGGACCTTGTACTTC
TRBV5-5	TRBJ1-2	.	.	CASSLGPGVNYGYTF	TGTGCCAGCAGCTTGGGGCCAGGCGTCAACTATGGCTACACCTTC
TRBV24-1	TRBJ2-1	TRBD2	.	CATRGTSGGEQFF	TGTGCCACCAGAGGGACTAGCGGGGGGGAGCAGTTCTTC
TRBV21-1	TRBJ2-5	.	.	CASSHSGGARDRETQYF	TGTGCCAGCAGCCATTCTGGGGGGGCACGCGATCGGGAGACCCAGTACTTC